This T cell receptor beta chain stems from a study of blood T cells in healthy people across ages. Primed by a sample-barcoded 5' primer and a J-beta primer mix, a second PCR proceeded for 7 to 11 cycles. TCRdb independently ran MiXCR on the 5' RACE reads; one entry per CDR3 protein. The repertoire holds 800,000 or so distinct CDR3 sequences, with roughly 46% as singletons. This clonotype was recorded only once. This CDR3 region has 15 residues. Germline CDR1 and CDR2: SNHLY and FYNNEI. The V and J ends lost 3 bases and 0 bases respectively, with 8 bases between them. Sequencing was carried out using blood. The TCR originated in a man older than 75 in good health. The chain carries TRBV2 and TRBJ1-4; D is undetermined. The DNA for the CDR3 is TGTGCCAGCAGTGATGTAGGCGCAACTAATGAAAAACTGTTTTTT. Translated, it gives CASSDVGATNEKLFF.